This T cell receptor beta chain was sequenced in a study of graft-versus-host responses after intestinal transplantation. Sequenced by immunoSEQ multiplex PCR; TCRdb stores in-frame clones only, minus some. Among 29,000 or so clones listed, about 85% were seen once. Trimming removed 0 bases at V and 8 bases at J, with 11 bases between. This CDR3 comprises 14 residues. Germline V gene data show CDR1 as MGHRA and CDR2 as YSYEKL. The chain joins TRBV4-1 to TRBJ1-5; D is ambiguous. The TCR originated in a human patient who received an intestinal transplant, so some T cells may come from the graft donor. The starting material was PBMCs, obtained approximately 460 days after intestinal transplantation. CDR3 loop: CASSQDRRAEPQHF. In DNA, the CDR3 is TGCGCCAGCAGCCAAGATCGAAGGGCGGAGCCCCAGCATTTT.